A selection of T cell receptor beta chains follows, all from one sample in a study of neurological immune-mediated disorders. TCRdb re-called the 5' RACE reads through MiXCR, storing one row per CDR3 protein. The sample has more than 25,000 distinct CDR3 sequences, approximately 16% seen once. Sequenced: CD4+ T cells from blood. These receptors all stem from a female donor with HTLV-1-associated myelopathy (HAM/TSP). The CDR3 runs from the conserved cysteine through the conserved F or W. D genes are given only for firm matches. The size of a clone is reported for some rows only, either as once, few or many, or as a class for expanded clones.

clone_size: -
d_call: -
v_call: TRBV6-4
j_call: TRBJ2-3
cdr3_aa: CASSDSDRADTQYF
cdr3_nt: TGTGCCAGCAGTGATTCCGATAGGGCAGATACGCAGTATTTT

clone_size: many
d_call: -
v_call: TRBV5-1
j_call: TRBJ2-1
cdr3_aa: CASSLISSAYNEQFF
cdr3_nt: TGCGCCAGCAGCTTGATTTCTAGCGCCTACAATGAGCAGTTCTTC

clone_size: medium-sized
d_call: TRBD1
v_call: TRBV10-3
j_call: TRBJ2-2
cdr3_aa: CAISETGGTGELFF
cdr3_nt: TGTGCCATCAGTGAGACAGGGGGCACCGGGGAGCTGTTTTTT

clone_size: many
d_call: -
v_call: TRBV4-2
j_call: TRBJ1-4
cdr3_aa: CASSQEYSRGKRGEKLFF
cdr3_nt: TGTGCCAGCAGCCAGGAGTATTCAAGGGGGAAAAGGGGAGAAAAACTGTTTTTT

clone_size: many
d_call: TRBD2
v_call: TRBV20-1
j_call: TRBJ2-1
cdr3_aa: CSAKGLAAEQFF
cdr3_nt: TGCAGTGCTAAGGGACTAGCGGCTGAGCAGTTCTTC

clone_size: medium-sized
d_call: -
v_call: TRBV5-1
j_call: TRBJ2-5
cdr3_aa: CASSLAGGGEAGTQYF
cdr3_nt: TGCGCCAGCAGCTTGGCCGGAGGAGGGGAAGCGGGGACCCAGTACTTC

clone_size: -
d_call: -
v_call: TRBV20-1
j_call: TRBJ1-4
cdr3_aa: CSVVLFGEKLFF
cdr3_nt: TGCAGTGTAGTTCTTTTTGGAGAAAAACTGTTTTTT

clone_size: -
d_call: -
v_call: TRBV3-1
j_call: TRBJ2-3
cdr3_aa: CASRPTVVDTQYF
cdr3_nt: TGTGCCAGCAGGCCGACAGTAGTAGATACGCAGTATTTT

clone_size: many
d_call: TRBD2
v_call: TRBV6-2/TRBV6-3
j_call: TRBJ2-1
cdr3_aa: CASRGTTTDSYNEQFF
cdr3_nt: TGTGCCAGCAGGGGGACTACGACCGACTCCTACAATGAGCAGTTCTTC

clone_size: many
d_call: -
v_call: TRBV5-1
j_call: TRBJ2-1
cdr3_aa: CASSRRGEGANEQFF
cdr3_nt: TGCGCCAGCAGCCGGAGGGGAGAGGGGGCAAATGAGCAGTTCTTC

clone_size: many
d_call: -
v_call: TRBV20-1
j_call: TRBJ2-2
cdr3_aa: CSARDRTEGTGELFF
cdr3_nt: TGCAGTGCTAGGGACAGGACGGAGGGGACCGGGGAGCTGTTTTTT

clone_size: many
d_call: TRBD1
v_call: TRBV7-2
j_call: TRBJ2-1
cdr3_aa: CASSLGTVPRDRGFVF
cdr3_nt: TGTGCCAGCAGCTTAGGTACGGTTCCCCGGGACAGGGGTTTTGTCTTC

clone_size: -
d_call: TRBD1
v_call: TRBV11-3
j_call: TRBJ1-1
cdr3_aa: CASSSQGKDTEAFF
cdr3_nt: TGTGCCAGCAGCTCACAGGGGAAGGACACTGAAGCTTTCTTT

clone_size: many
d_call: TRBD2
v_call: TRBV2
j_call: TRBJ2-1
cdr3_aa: CASSAPSGGVNEQFF
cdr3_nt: TGTGCCAGCAGTGCTCCTAGCGGGGGAGTCAATGAGCAGTTCTTC

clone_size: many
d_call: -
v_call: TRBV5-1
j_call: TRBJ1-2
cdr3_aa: CASSPTGAYGYTF
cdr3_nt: TGCGCCAGCAGCCCCACGGGTGCCTATGGCTACACCTTC

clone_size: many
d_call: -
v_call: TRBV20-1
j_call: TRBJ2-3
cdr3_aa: CSARDNAHTRLDTQYF
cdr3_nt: TGCAGTGCTAGAGATAACGCCCACACTAGGTTAGATACGCAGTATTTT

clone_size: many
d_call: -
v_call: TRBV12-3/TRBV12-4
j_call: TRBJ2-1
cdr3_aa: CASGPRVPYNEQFF
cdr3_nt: TGTGCCAGCGGCCCGCGCGTCCCCTACAATGAGCAGTTCTTC

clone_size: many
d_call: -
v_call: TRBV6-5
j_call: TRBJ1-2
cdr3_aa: CASRRTGGGYGYTF
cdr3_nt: TGTGCCAGCAGGCGAACAGGAGGGGGCTATGGCTACACCTTC

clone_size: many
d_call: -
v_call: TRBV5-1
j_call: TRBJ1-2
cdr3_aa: CASSLAAGGLYGYTF
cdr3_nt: TGCGCCAGCAGCTTGGCGGCGGGGGGCCTCTATGGCTACACCTTC

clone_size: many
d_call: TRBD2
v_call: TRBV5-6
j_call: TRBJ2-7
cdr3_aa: CASSLVAGESYEQYF
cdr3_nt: TGTGCCAGCAGCTTGGTAGCGGGAGAGTCCTACGAGCAGTACTTC

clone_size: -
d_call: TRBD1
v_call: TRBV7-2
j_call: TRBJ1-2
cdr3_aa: CTSSLGGTGAYGYTF
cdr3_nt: TGTACCAGCAGCTTAGGGGGGACAGGGGCCTATGGCTACACATTC

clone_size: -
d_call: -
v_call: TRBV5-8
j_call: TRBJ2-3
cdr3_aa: CASSSGVYTDTQYF
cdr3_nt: TGTGCCAGCAGCTCAGGGGTATACACAGATACGCAGTATTTT

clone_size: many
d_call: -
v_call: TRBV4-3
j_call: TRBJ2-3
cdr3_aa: CASSQEWARVRTDTQYF
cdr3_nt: TGCGCCAGCAGCCAAGAATGGGCCAGGGTGAGAACAGATACGCAGTATTTT

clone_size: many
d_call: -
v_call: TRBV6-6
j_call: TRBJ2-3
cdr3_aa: CASSSPNPTDTQYF
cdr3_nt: TGTGCCAGCAGCTCGCCGAACCCCACAGATACGCAGTATTTT

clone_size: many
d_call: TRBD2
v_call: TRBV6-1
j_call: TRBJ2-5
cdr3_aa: CASSEFRLAGGETQYF
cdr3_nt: TGTGCCAGCAGTGAATTCCGACTAGCGGGAGGAGAGACCCAGTACTTC

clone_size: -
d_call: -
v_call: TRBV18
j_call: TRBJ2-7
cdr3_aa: CASSPSIGDSYEQYF
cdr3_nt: TGTGCCAGCTCACCGTCGATTGGGGACTCCTACGAGCAGTACTTC

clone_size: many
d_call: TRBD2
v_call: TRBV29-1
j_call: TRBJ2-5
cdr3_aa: CSVEDGRGAQETQYF
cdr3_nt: TGCAGCGTTGAAGACGGGCGGGGGGCACAAGAGACCCAGTACTTC

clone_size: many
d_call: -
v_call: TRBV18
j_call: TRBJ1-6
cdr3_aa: CASSPQGRGGDSPLHF
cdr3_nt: TGTGCCAGCTCACCCCAGGGGCGGGGGGGTGATTCACCCCTCCACTTT

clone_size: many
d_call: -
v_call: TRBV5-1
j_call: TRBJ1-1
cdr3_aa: CASSLQGVNTEAFF
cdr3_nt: TGCGCCAGCAGCTTACAGGGCGTGAACACTGAAGCTTTCTTT

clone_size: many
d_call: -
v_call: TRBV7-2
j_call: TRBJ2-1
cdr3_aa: CASSTGRYNEQFF
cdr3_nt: TGTGCCAGCAGCACCGGCAGGTACAATGAGCAGTTCTTC